The 13 T cell receptor beta chains below come from one sample, sequenced in a study of blood T cell repertoires in COVID-19. Repertoires were generated with immunoSEQ multiplex PCR, while TCRdb's copy carries only in-frame clones and drops some. The table includes a few hundred thousand clones, 75% to 90% detected once. Material: PBMCs or T cells enriched from blood (not recorded which). The source is a woman between 25 and 40 years old who had recovered from COVID-19.

The rearrangement joins TRBV7-2 to TRBJ2-3; 11 bases are a match to TRBD2. The CDR3 length is 17 residues. Germline CDR1 SGHTA, CDR2 FQGNSA. The V gene end was trimmed by 5 bases and the J gene end by 4 bases; junction bases not matched to a gene: 11. As DNA, the CDR3 is TGTGCCAGCAGCGTCTCCACTAGCGGGAGAGGTCCAGATACGCAGTATTTT. Protein: CASSVSTSGRGPDTQYF.

This sequence joins TRBV13 and TRBJ2-7; 7 bases line up with TRBD1. CDR3 length: 16 amino acids. The junction had 13 bases not matched to a gene; V was cut back by 2 bases and J by 6 bases. Germline V gene sequence: CDR1 PRHDT, CDR2 FYEKMQ (reference sequence). The CDR3 reads CASSLFLRGPGGEQYF. In nucleotides, the CDR3 is TGTGCCAGCAGCTTATTTTTGAGGGGGCCTGGAGGCGAGCAGTACTTC.

V gene TRBV12-3 or TRBV12-4 combines with J gene TRBJ2-1; no definite D call. V was pared by 8 bases and J by 6 bases, with 11 bases between. CDR3 length equals 12 residues. The CDR3 loop reads CASGLVTNEQFF. CDR3 in DNA: TGTGCCAGCGGCTTGGTCACCAATGAGCAGTTCTTC.

The rearrangement uses TRBV3-1 (or the pseudogene TRBV3-2) and TRBJ1-5; D perhaps matches TRBD1 (6 bases). CDR3 size: 15 residues. Per the germline V gene, CDR1 is LGHDT and CDR2 is YNNKEL (reference sequence). V was shortened by 4 bases and J by 7 bases, with 17 bases between the two germline ends. CDR3 amino acids: CASSPGRGAGQPQHF. As DNA, the CDR3 is TGTGCCAGCAGCCCGGGACGGGGGGCAGGGCAGCCCCAGCATTTT.

V is TRBV29-1 and J is TRBJ1-1; possibly TRBD1 for D (5 bases). The ends were cut back, 3 bases at V and 5 bases at J, with 16 bases in the middle. This CDR3 is built from 14 residues. Germline V lookup: CDR1 SQVTM, CDR2 ANQGSEA. CDR3 sequence: CSVEYQGRKTEAFF. As DNA, the CDR3 is TGCAGCGTTGAGTACCAGGGTCGGAAAACTGAAGCTTTCTTT. The full variable domain, rest sourced from reference TRBV29-1 and TRBJ1-1, is SAVISQKPSRDICQRGTSLTIQCQVDSQVTMMFWYRQQPGQSLTLIATANQGSEATYESGFVIDKFPISRPNLTFSTLTVSNMSPEDSSIYLCSVEYQGRKTEAFFGQGTRLTVV.

The chain carries TRBV30 and TRBJ1-6, with a possible D match to TRBD1 (6 bases). Germline loops: CDR1 GTSNPN, CDR2 SVGIG (reference sequence). The CDR3 loop spans 13 amino acids. V lost 4 bases and J 11 bases, leaving 15 bases between the germline ends. The CDR3 sequence is CAWISGDKAPLHF. The CDR3, as DNA: TGTGCCTGGATCTCAGGGGATAAAGCACCCCTCCACTTT.

In this sample, this clone turned up once. The rearrangement uses TRBV27 and TRBJ1-4, with 7 bases matching TRBD1. Trimming took 8 bases from V and 4 from J; bases not matched to a gene: 7. This CDR3 comprises 14 residues. The germline gives CDR1 MNHEY, CDR2 SMNVEV (reference sequence). CDR3 bases: TGTGCCAGCCGCCAGGGACAGCGTAATGAAAAACTGTTTTTT. This gives the protein CASRQGQRNEKLFF.

The chain couples TRBV11-2 to TRBJ2-3, with a possible D match to TRBD2 (5 bases). The CDR3 length is 15 residues. Germline lookup yields CDR1 SGHAT and CDR2 FQNNGV. Trimming took 8 bases from V and 2 from J, leaving 17 bases between them. The chain's CDR3 is CASLTPGAATDTQYF. CDR3 in DNA: TGTGCCAGCCTTACCCCCGGAGCGGCCACAGATACGCAGTATTTT.

The chain joins TRBV18 to TRBJ1-2, with a possible D match to TRBD1 (6 bases). The germline V and J ends were trimmed by 3 bases and 5 bases, with 22 bases remaining between them. Germline assignment: CDR1 KGHSH and CDR2 LQKENI. CDR3 length: 17 residues. The CDR3 DNA reads as TGTGCCAGCTCACCTGTGGACGTAGGGGGTCTCGGGTATGGCTACACCTTC. Residues: CASSPVDVGGLGYGYTF.

This clone was counted a single time. The chain employs TRBV5-1 and TRBJ2-7, with 7 bases matching TRBD1. CDR3 length equals 15 residues. CDR1 SGHRS and CDR2 YFSETQ come from the germline V gene. V gave up 4 bases and J gave up 0 bases; unmatched junction bases: 7. CDR3: CASSLGQTYSYEQYF. The CDR3 DNA is TGCGCCAGCAGCCTGGGACAGACCTACTCCTACGAGCAGTACTTC.

This clone occurred a few times. The V and J genes are TRBV30 and TRBJ1-5; D is perhaps TRBD1 (5 bases). CDR1 and CDR2 from the germline V gene are GTSNPN and SVGIG (reference sequence). Trimming cost V 0 bases and J 4 bases, with 10 bases left between them. CDR3 length: 14 residues. DNA of the CDR3: TGTGCCTGGAGTGTAGGACGGACAAATCAGCCCCAGCATTTT. This gives the protein CAWSVGRTNQPQHF.

This rearrangement joins TRBV5-1 to TRBJ2-1, with no clear D. V was cut by 4 bases and J by 5 bases, with 13 bases left in between. The germline CDR1 and CDR2 sequences are SGHRS and YFSETQ. This CDR3 region has 14 residues. CDR3 nucleotides: TGCGCCAGCAGCCCGAGAAGATCCGACAATGAGCAGTTCTTC. Translating gives CASSPRRSDNEQFF.

V gene TRBV6-2 or TRBV6-3 combines with J gene TRBJ1-4; no clear D. Trimming cost V 5 bases and J 7 bases, with 17 bases left between them. This CDR3 is 15 amino acids long. Germline V CDR1 and CDR2: MNHEY, SVGEGT. The chain's CDR3 is CASSRNTALTEKLFF. The CDR3 nucleotides read TGTGCCAGCAGTCGGAATACAGCCTTGACTGAAAAACTGTTTTTT.